This T cell receptor (beta chain) was observed in a study of blood T cell repertoires in COVID-19. Overall study: Sample material is recorded as cDNA or gDNA derived from T cells, B-cell-depleted T cells, or PBMCs.

Original data processing: Amplification with reference gene primers provided the estimates of nucleated cell counts. Generated by immunoSEQ multiplex PCR, the TCRdb table keeps only in-frame clones and is missing some. The V and J calls and the clone size are those of that table, but D and trimming were determined from the DNA. The sample records 490,000 or so clones, 75% to 90% being singletons. This CDR3 contains 13 residues. Germline CDR1 and CDR2: SNHLY and FYNNEI. The V and J ends lost 8 bases and 3 bases respectively, with 13 bases between them. Participants reported their clinical history, and cohort assignment relied on those reports.

This chain uses TRBV2 with TRBJ1-2; D gene ambiguous. Sequenced: PBMCs or T cells enriched from blood (not recorded which). This clonotype was obtained from a woman aged 60 to 75 who had recovered from COVID-19. CDR3 in amino acids: CASLEMGDYGYTF. DNA of the CDR3: TGTGCCAGCCTGGAGATGGGTGACTATGGCTACACCTTC.